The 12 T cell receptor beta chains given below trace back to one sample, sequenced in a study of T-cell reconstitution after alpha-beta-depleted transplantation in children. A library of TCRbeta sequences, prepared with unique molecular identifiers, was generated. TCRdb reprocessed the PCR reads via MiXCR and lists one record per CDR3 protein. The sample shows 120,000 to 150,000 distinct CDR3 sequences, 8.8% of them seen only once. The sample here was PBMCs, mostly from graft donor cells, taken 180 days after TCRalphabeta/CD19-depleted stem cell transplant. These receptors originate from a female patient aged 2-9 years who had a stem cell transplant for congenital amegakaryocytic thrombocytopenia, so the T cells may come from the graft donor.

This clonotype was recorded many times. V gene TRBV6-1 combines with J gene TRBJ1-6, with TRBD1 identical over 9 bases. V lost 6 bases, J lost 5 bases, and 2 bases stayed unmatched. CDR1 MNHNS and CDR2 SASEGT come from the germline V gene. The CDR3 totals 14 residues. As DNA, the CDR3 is TGTGCCAGCAGCCGACAGGGGGATAATTCACCCCTCCACTTT. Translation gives CASSRQGDNSPLHF.

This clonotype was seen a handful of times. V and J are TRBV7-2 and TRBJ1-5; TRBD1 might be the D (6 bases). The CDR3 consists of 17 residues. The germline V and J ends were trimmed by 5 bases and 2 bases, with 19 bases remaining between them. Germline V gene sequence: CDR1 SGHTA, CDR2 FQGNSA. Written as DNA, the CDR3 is TGTGCCAGCAGCCGAGGGTGGGGGCCCCTCCGCAATCAGCCCCAGCATTTT. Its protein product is CASSRGWGPLRNQPQHF.

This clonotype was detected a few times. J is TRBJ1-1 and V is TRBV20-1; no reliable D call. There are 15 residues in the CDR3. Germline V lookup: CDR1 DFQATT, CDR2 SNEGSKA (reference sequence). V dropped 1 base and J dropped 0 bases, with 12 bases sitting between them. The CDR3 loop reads CSARGSAGLNTEAFF. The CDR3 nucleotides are TGCAGTGCTAGAGGCTCGGCGGGGTTGAACACTGAAGCTTTCTTT.

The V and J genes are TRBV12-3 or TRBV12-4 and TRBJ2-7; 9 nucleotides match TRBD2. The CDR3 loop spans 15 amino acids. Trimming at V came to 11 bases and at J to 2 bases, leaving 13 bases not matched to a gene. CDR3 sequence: CAFSPEPSGTYEQYF. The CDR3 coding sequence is TGTGCCTTTTCCCCGGAGCCTAGCGGGACCTACGAGCAGTACTTC.

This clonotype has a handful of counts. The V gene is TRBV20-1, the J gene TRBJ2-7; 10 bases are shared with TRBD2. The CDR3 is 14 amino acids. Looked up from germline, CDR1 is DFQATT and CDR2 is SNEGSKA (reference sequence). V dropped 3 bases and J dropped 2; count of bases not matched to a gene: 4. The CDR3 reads CSASQLAGTYEQYF. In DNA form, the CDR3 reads TGCAGTGCTAGCCAACTAGCGGGGACCTACGAGCAGTACTTC.

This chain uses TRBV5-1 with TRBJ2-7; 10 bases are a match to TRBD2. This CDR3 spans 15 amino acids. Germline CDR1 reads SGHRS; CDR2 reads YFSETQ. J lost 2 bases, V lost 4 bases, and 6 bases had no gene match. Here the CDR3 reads CASSTRTSGPYEQYF. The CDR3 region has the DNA TGCGCCAGCAGCACCCGGACTAGCGGACCCTACGAGCAGTACTTC.

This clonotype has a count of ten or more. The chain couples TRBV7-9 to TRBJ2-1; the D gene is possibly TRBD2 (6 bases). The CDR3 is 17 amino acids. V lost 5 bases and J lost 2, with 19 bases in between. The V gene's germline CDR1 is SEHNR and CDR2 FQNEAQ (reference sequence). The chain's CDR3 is CASSGSWGGVPYNEQFF. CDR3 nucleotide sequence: TGTGCCAGCAGCGGCTCCTGGGGCGGGGTCCCCTACAATGAGCAGTTCTTC.

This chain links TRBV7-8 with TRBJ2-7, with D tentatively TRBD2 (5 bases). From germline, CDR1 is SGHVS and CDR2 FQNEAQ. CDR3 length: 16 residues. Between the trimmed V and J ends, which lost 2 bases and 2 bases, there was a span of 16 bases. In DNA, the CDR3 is TGTGCCAGCAGCTTATCATACGGGGTCCCCCCCTACGAGCAGTACTTC. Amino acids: CASSLSYGVPPYEQYF.

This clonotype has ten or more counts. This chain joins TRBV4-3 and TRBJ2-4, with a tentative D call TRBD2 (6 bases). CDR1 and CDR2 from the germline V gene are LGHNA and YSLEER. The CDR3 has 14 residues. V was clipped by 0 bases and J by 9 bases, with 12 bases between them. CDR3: CASSQETDGSIQYF. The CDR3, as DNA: TGCGCCAGCAGCCAAGAAACCGACGGGAGCATTCAGTACTTC.

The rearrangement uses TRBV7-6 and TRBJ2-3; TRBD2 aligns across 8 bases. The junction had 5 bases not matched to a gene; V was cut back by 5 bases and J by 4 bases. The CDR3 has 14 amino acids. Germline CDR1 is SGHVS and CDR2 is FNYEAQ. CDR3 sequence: CASSLGLVSDTQYF. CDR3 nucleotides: TGTGCCAGCAGCCTGGGACTAGTTTCAGATACGCAGTATTTT.

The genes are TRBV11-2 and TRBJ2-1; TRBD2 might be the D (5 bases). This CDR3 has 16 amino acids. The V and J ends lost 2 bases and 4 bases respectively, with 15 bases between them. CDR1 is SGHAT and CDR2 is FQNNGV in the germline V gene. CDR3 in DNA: TGTGCCAGCAGCTTACGAAGGACTTCCCTTTACAATGAGCAGTTCTTC. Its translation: CASSLRRTSLYNEQFF.

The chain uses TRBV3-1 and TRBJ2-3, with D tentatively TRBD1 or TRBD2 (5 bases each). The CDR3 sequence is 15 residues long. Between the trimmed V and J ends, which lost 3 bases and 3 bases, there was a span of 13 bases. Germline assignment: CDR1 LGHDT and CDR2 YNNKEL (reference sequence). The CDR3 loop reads CASSHGGWWTDTQYF. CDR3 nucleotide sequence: TGTGCCAGCAGCCATGGGGGTTGGTGGACAGATACGCAGTATTTT.